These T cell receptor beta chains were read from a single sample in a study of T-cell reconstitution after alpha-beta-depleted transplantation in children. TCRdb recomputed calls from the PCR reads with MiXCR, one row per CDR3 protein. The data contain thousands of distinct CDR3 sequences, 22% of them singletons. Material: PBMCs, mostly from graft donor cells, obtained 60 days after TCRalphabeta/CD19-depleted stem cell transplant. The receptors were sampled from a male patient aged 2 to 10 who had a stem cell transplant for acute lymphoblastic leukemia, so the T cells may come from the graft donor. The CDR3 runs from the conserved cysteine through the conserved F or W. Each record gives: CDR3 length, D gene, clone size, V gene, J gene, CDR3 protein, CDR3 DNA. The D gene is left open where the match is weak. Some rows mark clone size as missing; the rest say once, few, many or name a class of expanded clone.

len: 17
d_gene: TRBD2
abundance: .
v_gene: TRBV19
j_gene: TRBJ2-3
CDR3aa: CASSIPWTSGLPDTQYF
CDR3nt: TGTGCCAGTAGTATTCCCTGGACTAGCGGTCTACCAGATACGCAGTATTTT

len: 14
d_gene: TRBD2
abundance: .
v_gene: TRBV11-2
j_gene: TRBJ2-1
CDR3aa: CASSLAGGYNEQFF
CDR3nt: TGTGCCAGCAGCTTAGCGGGAGGTTACAATGAGCAGTTCTTC

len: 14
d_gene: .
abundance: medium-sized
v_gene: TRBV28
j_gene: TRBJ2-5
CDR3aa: CASSSRGRGETQYF
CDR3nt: TGTGCCAGCAGTTCTCGGGGGCGTGGGGAGACCCAGTACTTC

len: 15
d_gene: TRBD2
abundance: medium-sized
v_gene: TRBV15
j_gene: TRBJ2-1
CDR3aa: CATSRGLAEGDRQFF
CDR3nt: TGTGCCACCAGCAGGGGACTAGCGGAGGGAGATCGGCAGTTCTTC

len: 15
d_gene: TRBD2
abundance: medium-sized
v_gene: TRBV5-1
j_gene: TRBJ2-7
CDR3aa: CASSPLAGGHSEQYF
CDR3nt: TGCGCCAGCAGCCCTCTAGCGGGAGGGCACTCGGAGCAGTACTTC

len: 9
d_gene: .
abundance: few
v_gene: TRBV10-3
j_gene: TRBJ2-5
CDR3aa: CAGTETQYF
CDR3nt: TGTGCCGGCACGGAGACCCAGTACTTC

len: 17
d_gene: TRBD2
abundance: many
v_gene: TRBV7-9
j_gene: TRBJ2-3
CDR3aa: CASSLAGLAGEEDTQYF
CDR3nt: TGTGCCAGCAGCTTAGCGGGACTAGCGGGAGAGGAAGATACGCAGTATTTT

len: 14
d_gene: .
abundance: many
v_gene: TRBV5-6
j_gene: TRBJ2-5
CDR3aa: CASSSWARRETQYF
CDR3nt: TGTGCCAGCAGCTCCTGGGCTCGACGGGAGACCCAGTACTTC

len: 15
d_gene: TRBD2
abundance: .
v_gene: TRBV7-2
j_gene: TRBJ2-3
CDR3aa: CASSLAGGPTDTQYF
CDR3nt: TGTGCCAGCAGCTTAGCGGGAGGGCCGACAGATACGCAGTATTTT

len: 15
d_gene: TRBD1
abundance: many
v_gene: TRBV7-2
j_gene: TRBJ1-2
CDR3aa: CASSLEYGTAYGYTF
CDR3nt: TGTGCCAGCAGCTTAGAGTACGGGACAGCCTATGGCTACACCTTC

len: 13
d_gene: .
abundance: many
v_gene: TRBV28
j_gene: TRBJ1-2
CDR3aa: CASLSQGIGGYTF
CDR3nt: TGTGCCAGCCTGAGCCAGGGAATCGGTGGCTACACCTTC

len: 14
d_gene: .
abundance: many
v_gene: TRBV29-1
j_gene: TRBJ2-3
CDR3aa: CSPRWAGSTDTQYF
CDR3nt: TGCAGCCCCAGGTGGGCGGGGTCCACAGATACGCAGTATTTT

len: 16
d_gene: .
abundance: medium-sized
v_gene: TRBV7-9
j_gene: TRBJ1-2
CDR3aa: CASSFGPYSAGYGYTF
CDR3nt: TGTGCCAGCAGCTTCGGTCCCTACAGTGCCGGCTATGGCTACACCTTC

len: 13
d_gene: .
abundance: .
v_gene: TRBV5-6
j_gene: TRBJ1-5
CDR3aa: CASSFGGNQPQHF
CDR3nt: TGTGCCAGCAGCTTCGGCGGCAATCAGCCCCAGCATTTT

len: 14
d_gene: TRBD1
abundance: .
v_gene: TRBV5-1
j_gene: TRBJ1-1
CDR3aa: CASSPGQGNSEALF
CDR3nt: TGCGCCAGCAGCCCTGGACAGGGGAACTCTGAAGCTCTTTTT

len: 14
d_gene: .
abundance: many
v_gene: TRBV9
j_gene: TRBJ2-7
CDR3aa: CASSATGHDYEQYF
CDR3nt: TGTGCCAGCAGCGCCACCGGACATGACTACGAGCAGTACTTC

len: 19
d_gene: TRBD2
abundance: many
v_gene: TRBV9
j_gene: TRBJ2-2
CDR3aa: CASSVPSRGAGEHTGELFF
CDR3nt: TGTGCCAGCAGCGTACCGAGCCGAGGTGCGGGAGAGCACACCGGGGAGCTGTTTTTT

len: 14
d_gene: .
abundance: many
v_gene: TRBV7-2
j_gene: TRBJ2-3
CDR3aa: CASSRDRSTDTQYF
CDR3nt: TGTGCCAGCAGCCGAGACAGGTCCACAGATACGCAGTATTTT

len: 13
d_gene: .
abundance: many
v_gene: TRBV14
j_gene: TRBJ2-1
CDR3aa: CASSQGIHNEQFF
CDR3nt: TGTGCCAGCAGCCAAGGGATTCACAATGAGCAGTTCTTC

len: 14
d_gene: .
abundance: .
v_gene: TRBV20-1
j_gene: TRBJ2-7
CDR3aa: CSARGGLAIHEQYF
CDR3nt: TGCAGTGCTAGAGGTGGGTTGGCCATCCACGAGCAGTACTTC

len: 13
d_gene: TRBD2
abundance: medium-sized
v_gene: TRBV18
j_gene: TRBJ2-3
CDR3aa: CASSPGTRDTQYF
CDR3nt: TGTGCCAGCTCACCCGGGACTAGAGATACGCAGTATTTT

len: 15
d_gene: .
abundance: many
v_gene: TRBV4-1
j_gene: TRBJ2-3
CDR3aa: CASSRPLGGSDTQYF
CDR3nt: TGCGCCAGCAGCCGACCACTAGGGGGTTCAGATACGCAGTATTTT

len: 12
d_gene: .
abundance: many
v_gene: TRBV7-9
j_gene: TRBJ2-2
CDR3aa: CASSLFWWELFF
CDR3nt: TGTGCCAGCAGCTTATTTTGGTGGGAGCTGTTTTTT

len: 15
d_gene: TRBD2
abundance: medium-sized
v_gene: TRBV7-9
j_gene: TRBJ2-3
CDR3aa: CASSRSGTSTDTQYF
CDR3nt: TGTGCCAGCAGTCGTAGCGGGACTAGCACAGATACGCAGTATTTT

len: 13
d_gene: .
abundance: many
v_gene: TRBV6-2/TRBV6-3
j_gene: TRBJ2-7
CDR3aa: CASTSGLQHEQYF
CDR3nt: TGTGCCAGCACCTCGGGCCTCCAGCACGAGCAGTACTTC

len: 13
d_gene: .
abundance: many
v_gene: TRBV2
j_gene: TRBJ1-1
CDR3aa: CASSESSGTEAFF
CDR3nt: TGTGCCAGCAGTGAGTCTTCAGGGACTGAAGCTTTCTTT

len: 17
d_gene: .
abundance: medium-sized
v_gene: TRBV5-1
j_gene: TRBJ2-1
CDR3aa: CASSSPRRRSSYNEQFF
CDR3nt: TGCGCCAGCAGCTCCCCCAGACGCAGGAGCTCCTACAATGAGCAGTTCTTC

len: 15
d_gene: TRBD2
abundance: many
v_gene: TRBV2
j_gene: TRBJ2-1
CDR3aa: CASSFGLAWGGEQFF
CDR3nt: TGTGCCAGCAGCTTCGGACTAGCCTGGGGGGGTGAGCAGTTCTTC

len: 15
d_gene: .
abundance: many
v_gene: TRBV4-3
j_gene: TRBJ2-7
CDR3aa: CASSQEGYRVYEQYF
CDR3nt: TGCGCCAGCAGCCAAGAGGGCTACAGAGTATACGAGCAGTACTTC

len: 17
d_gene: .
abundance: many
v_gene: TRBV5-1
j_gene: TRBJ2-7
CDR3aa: CASSLGPPTRGPYEQYF
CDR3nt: TGCGCCAGCAGCTTGGGTCCCCCCACTCGAGGACCCTACGAGCAGTACTTC

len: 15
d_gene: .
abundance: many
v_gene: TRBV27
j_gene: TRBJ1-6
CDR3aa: CASTHAHRDNSPLHF
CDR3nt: TGTGCCAGCACCCACGCCCACAGGGACAATTCACCCCTCCACTTT

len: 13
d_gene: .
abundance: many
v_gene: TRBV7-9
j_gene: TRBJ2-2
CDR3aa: CASSLKGSGELFF
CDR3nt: TGTGCCAGCAGCTTAAAAGGGAGCGGGGAGCTGTTTTTT

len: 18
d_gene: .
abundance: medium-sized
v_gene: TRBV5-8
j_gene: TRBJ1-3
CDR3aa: CASSLVPEGRLAWNTIYF
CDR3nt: TGTGCCAGCAGCTTGGTACCAGAGGGTCGACTTGCTTGGAACACCATATATTTT

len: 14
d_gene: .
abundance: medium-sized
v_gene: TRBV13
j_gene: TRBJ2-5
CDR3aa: CASSLEGEAETQYF
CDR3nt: TGTGCCAGCAGCTTAGAGGGGGAGGCGGAGACCCAGTACTTC

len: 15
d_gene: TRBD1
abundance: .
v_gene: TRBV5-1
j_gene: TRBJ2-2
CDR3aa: CASSVTGTGTGELFF
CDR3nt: TGCGCCAGCAGCGTAACCGGGACAGGGACCGGGGAGCTGTTTTTT

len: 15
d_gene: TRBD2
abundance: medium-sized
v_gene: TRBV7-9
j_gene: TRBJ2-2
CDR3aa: CASSQGLAGTGELFF
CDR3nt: TGTGCCAGCAGCCAAGGACTAGCGGGAACCGGGGAGCTGTTTTTT

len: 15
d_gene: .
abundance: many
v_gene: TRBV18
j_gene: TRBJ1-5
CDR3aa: CASSPWAGSNQPQHF
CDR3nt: TGTGCCAGCTCACCGTGGGCAGGGAGCAATCAGCCCCAGCATTTT

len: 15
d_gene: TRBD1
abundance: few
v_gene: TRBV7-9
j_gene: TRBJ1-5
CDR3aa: CASSLAEQGWEPQHF
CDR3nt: TGTGCCAGCAGCTTAGCGGAACAGGGGTGGGAGCCCCAGCATTTT

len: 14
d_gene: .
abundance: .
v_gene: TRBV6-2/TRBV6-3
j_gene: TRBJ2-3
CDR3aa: CVSNYTAGTDTQYF
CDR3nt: TGTGTCAGCAATTATACGGCGGGGACAGATACGCAGTATTTT

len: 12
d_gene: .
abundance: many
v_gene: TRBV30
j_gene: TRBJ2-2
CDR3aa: CAWSAGFGELFF
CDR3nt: TGTGCCTGGAGCGCTGGGTTCGGGGAGCTGTTTTTT

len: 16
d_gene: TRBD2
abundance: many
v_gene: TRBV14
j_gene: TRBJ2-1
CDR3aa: CASSHLTSGLMGEQFF
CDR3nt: TGTGCCAGCAGCCACCTCACTAGCGGGCTAATGGGTGAGCAGTTCTTC

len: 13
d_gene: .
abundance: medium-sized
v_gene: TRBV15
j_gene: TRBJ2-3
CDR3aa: CATSREPQDTQYF
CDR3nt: TGTGCCACCAGCAGAGAACCCCAGGATACGCAGTATTTT

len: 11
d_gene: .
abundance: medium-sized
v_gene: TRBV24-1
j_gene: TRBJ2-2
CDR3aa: CATWWNGELFF
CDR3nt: TGTGCCACCTGGTGGAACGGGGAGCTGTTTTTT

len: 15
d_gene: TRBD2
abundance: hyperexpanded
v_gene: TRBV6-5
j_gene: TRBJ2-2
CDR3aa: CASSRAGVGTGELFF
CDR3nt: TGTGCCAGCAGCAGAGCGGGAGTTGGCACCGGGGAGCTGTTTTTT

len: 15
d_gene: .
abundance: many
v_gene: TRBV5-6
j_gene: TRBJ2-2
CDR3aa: CASSFGTWVTGELFF
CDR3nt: TGTGCCAGCAGCTTCGGGACATGGGTCACCGGGGAGCTGTTTTTT

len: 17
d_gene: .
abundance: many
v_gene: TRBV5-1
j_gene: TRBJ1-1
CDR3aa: CASSFEGTGVFNTEAFF
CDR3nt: TGCGCCAGCAGCTTCGAGGGAACGGGGGTCTTTAACACTGAAGCTTTCTTT

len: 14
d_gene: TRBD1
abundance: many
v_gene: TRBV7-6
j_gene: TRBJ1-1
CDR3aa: CASSTGVRVAEAFF
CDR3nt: TGTGCCAGCAGCACAGGGGTAAGAGTAGCTGAAGCTTTCTTT

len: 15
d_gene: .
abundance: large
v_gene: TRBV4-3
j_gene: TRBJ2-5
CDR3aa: CASSLRGGGTETQYF
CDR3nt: TGCGCCAGCAGCCTCCGAGGCGGCGGGACTGAGACCCAGTACTTC

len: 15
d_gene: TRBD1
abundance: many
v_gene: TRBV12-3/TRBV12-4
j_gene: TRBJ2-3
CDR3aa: CASSSYRGFTDTQYF
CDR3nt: TGTGCCAGCAGTTCGTACAGGGGATTCACAGATACGCAGTATTTT

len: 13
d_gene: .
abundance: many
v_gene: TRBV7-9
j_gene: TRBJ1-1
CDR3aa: CATADTPNTEAFF
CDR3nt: TGTGCCACCGCGGACACCCCGAACACTGAAGCTTTCTTT